The text below deals with one T cell receptor beta chain. Its antigen is currently unknown. This entry comes from a study of Ad26.COV2.S vaccination and SARS-CoV-2 variants. Treatment meaning: over 15 received Ad26.COV2.S at low or high dose, single or two shots; five or six received placebo; per-sample allocation not given. It was on day 63 after the first vaccine or placebo injection that samples were taken. Donor was an adult aged 18-55 years in Boston. Study-wide points: Breadth and depth estimates from TCRs may understate total T cell responses.

TCRdb's table, derived via immunoSEQ multiplex PCR, lists solely in-frame clones and lacks some. The sample has approximately 480,000 clones; around 88% are singletons. The CDR3 totals 13 residues. From germline, CDR1 is SGHDN and CDR2 FVKESK. The ends were cut back, 1 base at V and 8 bases at J, with 6 bases in the middle. This clonotype originated in a person between 18 and 65 years old who received the Ad26.COV2.S COVID-19 vaccine or a placebo. The sample consisted of peripheral blood, taken in a trial of Ad26.COV2.S vaccine versus placebo. J is TRBJ1-6 and V is TRBV14; D remains ambiguous. The CDR3 sequence: CASSQAQYSPLHF. Written as DNA, the CDR3 is TGTGCCAGCAGCCAAGCACAGTATTCACCCCTCCACTTT.